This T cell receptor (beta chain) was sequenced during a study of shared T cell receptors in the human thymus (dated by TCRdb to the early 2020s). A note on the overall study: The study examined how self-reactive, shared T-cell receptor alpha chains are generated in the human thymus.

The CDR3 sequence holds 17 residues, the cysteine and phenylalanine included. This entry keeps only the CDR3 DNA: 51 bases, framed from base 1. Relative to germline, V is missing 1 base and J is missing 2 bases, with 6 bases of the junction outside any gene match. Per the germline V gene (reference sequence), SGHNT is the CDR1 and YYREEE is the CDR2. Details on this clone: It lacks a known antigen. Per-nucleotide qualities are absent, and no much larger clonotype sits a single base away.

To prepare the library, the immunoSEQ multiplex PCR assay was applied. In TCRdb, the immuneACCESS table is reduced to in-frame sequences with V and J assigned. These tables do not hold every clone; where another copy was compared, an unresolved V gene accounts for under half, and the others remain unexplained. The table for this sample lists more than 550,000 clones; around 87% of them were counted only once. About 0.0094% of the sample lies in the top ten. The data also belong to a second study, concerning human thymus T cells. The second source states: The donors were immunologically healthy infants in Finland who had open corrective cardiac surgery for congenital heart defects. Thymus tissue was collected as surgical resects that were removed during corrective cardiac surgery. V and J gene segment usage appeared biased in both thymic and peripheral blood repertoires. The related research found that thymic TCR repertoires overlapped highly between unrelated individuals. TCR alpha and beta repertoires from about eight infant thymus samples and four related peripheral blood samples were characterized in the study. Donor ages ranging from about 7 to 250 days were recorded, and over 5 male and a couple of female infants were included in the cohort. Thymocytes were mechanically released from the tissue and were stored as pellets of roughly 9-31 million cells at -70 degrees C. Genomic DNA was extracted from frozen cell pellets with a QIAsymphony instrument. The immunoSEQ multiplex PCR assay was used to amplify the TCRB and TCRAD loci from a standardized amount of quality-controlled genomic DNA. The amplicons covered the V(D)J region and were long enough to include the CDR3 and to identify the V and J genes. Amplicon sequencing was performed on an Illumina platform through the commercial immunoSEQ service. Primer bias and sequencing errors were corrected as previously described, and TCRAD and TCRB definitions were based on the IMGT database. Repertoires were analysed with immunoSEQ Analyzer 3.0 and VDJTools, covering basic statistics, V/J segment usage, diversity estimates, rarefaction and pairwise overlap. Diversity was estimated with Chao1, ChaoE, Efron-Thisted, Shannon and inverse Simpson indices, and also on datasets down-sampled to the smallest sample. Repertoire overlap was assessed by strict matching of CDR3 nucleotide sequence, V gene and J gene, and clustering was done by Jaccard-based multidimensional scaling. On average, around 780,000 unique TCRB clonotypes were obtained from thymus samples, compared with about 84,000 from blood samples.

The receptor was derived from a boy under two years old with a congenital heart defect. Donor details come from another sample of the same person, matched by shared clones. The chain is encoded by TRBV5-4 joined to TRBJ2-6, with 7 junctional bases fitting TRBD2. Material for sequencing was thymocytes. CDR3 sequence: CASSLPPRGAGANVLTF. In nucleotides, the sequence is TGTGCCAGCAGCTTGCCACCCCGGGGGGCTGGGGCCAACGTCCTGACTTTC.